This T cell receptor (beta chain) was sequenced during a study of blood T cell repertoires in COVID-19. Study as a whole: The origin of the acute and convalescent COVID-19 samples was the United States, Italy and Spain. In each case, the material was cDNA or gDNA derived from T cells, B-cell-depleted T cells, or PBMCs.

Germline CDR1 and CDR2: SGHDT and YYEEEE. Trimming removed 0 bases from V and 5 bases from J, with 14 bases in between. This CDR3 contains 16 residues. Authors' data handling: The assay estimated nucleated cells by amplifying reference gene primers. Sequenced by immunoSEQ multiplex PCR; TCRdb stores in-frame clones only, minus some. V, J and clone size derive from that table, while D and trimming were established from the DNA sequence. The sample holds fewer than 450,000 clones, more than 70% seen once. This clonotype originated in a woman in her 70s with COVID-19, enrolled during active disease. Sequencing used peripheral blood. V usage is TRBV5-6 and J usage is TRBJ2-2, with D unresolved. CDR3 amino acids: CASSLAMGRRTGELFF. The CDR3 DNA reads TGTGCCAGCAGCTTGGCCATGGGTAGGAGAACCGGGGAGCTGTTTTTT.